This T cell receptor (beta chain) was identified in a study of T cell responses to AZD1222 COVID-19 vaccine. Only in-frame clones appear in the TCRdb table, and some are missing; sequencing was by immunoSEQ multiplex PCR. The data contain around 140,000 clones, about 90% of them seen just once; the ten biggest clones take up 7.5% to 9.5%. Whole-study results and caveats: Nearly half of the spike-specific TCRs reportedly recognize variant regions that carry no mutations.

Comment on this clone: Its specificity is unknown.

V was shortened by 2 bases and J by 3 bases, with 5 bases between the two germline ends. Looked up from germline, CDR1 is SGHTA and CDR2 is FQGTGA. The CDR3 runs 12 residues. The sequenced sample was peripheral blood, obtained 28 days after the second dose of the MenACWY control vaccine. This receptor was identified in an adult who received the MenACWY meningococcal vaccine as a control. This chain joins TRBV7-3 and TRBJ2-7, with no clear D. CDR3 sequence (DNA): TGTGCCAGCAGCTTACCTGTCTACGAGCAGTACTTC. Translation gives CASSLPVYEQYF.